The clone carrying this T cell receptor beta chain has only a few counts. As yet, its antigen is unknown. This entry is derived from a study of regulatory T cells in long-lasting Graves disease. The wider study: Antithyroid drugs had been taken by newly diagnosed Graves' patients for under 3 months. Study-level points and caveats: Persistent disease favored TRBV28, TRBJ1-2 and TRBJ2-5.

Time point defined: newly diagnosed GD, antithyroid drugs for less than 3 months. PBMC RNA served as the TCR library source. The CDR3 is made up of 16 amino acids. Germline V gene data show CDR1 as LGHDT and CDR2 as YNNKEL (reference sequence). V trimming: 3 bases; J trimming: 2 bases; junction bases outside the gene matches: 7. Both iRepertoire HTBI primers and Arm-PCR of CDR3 regions were used to build the TCR beta libraries. How the authors handled the data: Across samples, about 56 TRBV and some 14 TRBJ segments were found. TCRdb used MiXCR to reprocess the multiplex PCR reads, holding one entry per CDR3 protein. The V and J calls and clone size are TCRdb's, not the authors'. This sample has around 230,000 distinct CDR3 sequences, with about 18% found just once.

Sequences were derived from peripheral blood mononuclear cells (PBMCs), sampled at new diagnosis, from a patient treated with antithyroid drugs. The sequence came from a female donor with Graves disease. The genes are TRBV3-1 and TRBJ2-7; 10 bases align to TRBD1. CDR3 in DNA: TGTGCCAGCAGCCACGAGGTTGGGACAGGGGCCTACGAGCAGTACTTC. This encodes CASSHEVGTGAYEQYF.